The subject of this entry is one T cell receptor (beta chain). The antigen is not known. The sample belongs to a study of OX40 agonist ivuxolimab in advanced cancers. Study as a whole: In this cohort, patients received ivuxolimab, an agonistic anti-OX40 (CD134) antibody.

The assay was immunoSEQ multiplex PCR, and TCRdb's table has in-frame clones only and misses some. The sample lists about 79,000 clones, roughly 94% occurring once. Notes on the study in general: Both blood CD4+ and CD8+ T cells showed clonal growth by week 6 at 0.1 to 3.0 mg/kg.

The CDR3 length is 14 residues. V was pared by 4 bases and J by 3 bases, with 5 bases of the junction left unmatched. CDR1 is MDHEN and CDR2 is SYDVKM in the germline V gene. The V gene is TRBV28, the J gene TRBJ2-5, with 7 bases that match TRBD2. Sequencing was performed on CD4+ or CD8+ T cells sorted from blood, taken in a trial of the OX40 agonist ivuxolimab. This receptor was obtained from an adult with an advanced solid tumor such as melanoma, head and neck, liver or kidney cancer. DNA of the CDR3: TGTGCCAGCAGTTCCGGACTAGAAAAAGAGACCCAGTACTTC. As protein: CASSSGLEKETQYF.